The 29 T cell receptor beta chains given below trace back to one sample, sequenced in a study of OX40 agonist ivuxolimab in advanced cancers. Generated by immunoSEQ multiplex PCR, the TCRdb table keeps only in-frame clones and is missing some. This repertoire shows some 65,000 clones, around 87% found once; its top ten account for approximately 0.39%. The material was CD4+ or CD8+ T cells sorted from blood, obtained in a trial of the OX40 agonist ivuxolimab. These TCRs come from an adult with an advanced solid tumor such as melanoma, head and neck, liver or kidney cancer.

The chain employs TRBV7-2 and TRBJ1-2; 12 bases line up with TRBD1. The length of the CDR3 is 15 residues. V shed 5 bases and J 4 bases; nucleotides not matched to a gene: 5. The germline V gene encodes CDR1 SGHTA and CDR2 FQGNSA. The CDR3 protein is CASSPGTGGFYGYTF. Here the CDR3 DNA reads TGTGCCAGCAGCCCGGGGACAGGGGGCTTCTATGGCTACACCTTC.

The V gene is TRBV4-3, the J gene TRBJ1-1, with D perhaps TRBD1 (6 bases). The CDR3 consists of 13 residues. Germline assignment: CDR1 LGHNA and CDR2 YSLEER. V shed 4 bases and J shed 4 bases, with 10 bases lying between them. The CDR3 protein is CASSRQEGTEAFF. The CDR3 DNA follows: TGCGCCAGCAGCCGACAGGAAGGCACTGAAGCTTTCTTT.

The chain links TRBV4-1 to TRBJ1-2; D unclear. Trimming left V 0 bases short and J 4 bases short, with 12 bases between. Germline CDR1 reads MGHRA; CDR2 reads YSYEKL. This CDR3 contains 15 residues. The CDR3 DNA reads as TGCGCCAGCAGCCAAGATGAGGATGTAACCTATGGCTACACCTTC. It yields the protein CASSQDEDVTYGYTF.

This clone came up a few times. This chain uses TRBV7-2 with TRBJ2-7, with 9 positions matching TRBD1. This CDR3 region has 16 residues. Germline V CDR1 and CDR2: SGHTA, FQGNSA. Trimming removed 3 bases from V and 6 bases from J; junction bases left unmatched: 12. Written as DNA, the CDR3 is TGTGCCAGCAGCTTTTCGGGACAGGGAGTCGAGGGCGAGCAGTACTTC. Translation: CASSFSGQGVEGEQYF.

The chain uses TRBV10-3 and TRBJ1-3; D remains unclear. The CDR3 sequence is 15 residues long. The V gene's germline CDR1 is ENHRY and CDR2 SYGVKD. Trimming shortened V by 10 bases and J by 1 base, and 17 bases separated the two germline ends. The CDR3 DNA is TGTGCCACCGCTGCAGGTTCCGGGTCTGGAAACACCATATATTTT. Protein: CATAAGSGSGNTIYF.

The V gene is TRBV7-2, the J gene TRBJ2-7, with a weak D call TRBD1 (7 bases). The CDR3 contains 14 residues. The germline gives CDR1 SGHTA, CDR2 FQGNSA. With 5 bases removed from V and 7 bases from J, the gap between germline ends came to 18 bases. CDR3 DNA sequence: TGTGCCAGCAGCCCGGGGGACAGTCGGGAGGAGCAGTACTTC. Translation: CASSPGDSREEQYF.

Written as DNA, the CDR3 is TGTGCCAGCAGCTTGGCAACAGGGGCTAGCACAGATACGCAGTATTTT. This encodes CASSLATGASTDTQYF. The J gene is TRBJ2-3, the V gene TRBV5-5, with 7 bases lining up with TRBD1. CDR1 is SGHKS and CDR2 is YYEKEE in the germline V gene (reference sequence). The CDR3 sequence is 16 residues long. The junction had 4 bases not matched to a gene; V was cut back by 0 bases and J by 0 bases.

The V gene is TRBV7-9, the J gene TRBJ1-4, with D hard to call. The CDR3 length is 14 residues. V shed 3 bases and J shed 7 bases, with 12 bases lying between them. CDR1 SEHNR and CDR2 FQNEAQ come from the germline V gene (reference sequence). The CDR3 bases are TGTGCCAGCAGCTTCTGGGAGGGAGGTGAAAAACTGTTTTTT. This translates into CASSFWEGGEKLFF.

V is TRBV5-1 and J is TRBJ1-1, with TRBD1 matching over 10 bases. Trimming took 3 bases from V and 2 from J; bases not matched to a gene: 13. In germline, CDR1 is SGHRS, CDR2 YFSETQ. The CDR3 spans 18 residues. The DNA for the CDR3 is TGCGCCAGCAGCTCGAAAAGAGGAGGGACAGGGGTCAACACTGAAGCTTTCTTT. The encoded protein is CASSSKRGGTGVNTEAFF. Full variable domain (remainder filled in from reference TRBV5-1 and TRBJ1-1): KAGVTQTPRYLIKTRGQQVTLSCSPISGHRSVSWYQQTPGQGLQFLFEYFSETQRNKGNFPGRFSGRQFSNSRSEMNVSTLELGDSALYLCASSSKRGGTGVNTEAFFGQGTRLTVV.

CDR3 nucleotides: TGTGCCAGCAAGTCGTCAGCGGGGGCCCCCGGGGAGCTGTTTTTT. Amino acids: CASKSSAGAPGELFF. The chain employs TRBV7-8 and TRBJ2-2, with 8 bases matching TRBD2. The ends lost 7 bases at V and 6 bases at J; junction bases unmatched: 10. The CDR3 has 15 residues. Looked up from germline, CDR1 is SGHVS and CDR2 is FQNEAQ.

This chain connects TRBV4-1 to TRBJ2-1; TRBD2 matches 7 bases. The CDR3 runs to 16 residues. Germline trimming cut 5 bases from V and 1 base from J; bases unmatched to any gene: 8. Germline CDR1 is MGHRA and CDR2 is YSYEKL. This chain's CDR3 is CASSSQTSVSYNEQFF. CDR3 bases: TGCGCCAGCAGCTCCCAAACTAGCGTGTCCTACAATGAGCAGTTCTTC.

V gene TRBV11-3 combines with J gene TRBJ1-1, with 7 nucleotides matching TRBD1. The germline V gene has CDR1 SGHNT and CDR2 YENEEA. CDR3 length equals 14 residues. After removal of 4 bases from V and 1 base from J, the junction contained 3 bases not matched to a gene. CDR3 residues: CASSWGQSNTEAFF. The CDR3 region has the DNA TGTGCCAGCAGCTGGGGACAGTCGAACACTGAAGCTTTCTTT.

This sequence joins TRBV5-1 and TRBJ1-4; a possible D gene is TRBD1 (5 bases). Germline V gives CDR1 SGHRS, CDR2 YFSETQ. The CDR3 totals 15 residues. Trimming left V 3 bases short and J 0 bases short, with 9 bases between. In nucleotides, the CDR3 is TGCGCCAGCAGCTCGGGGGGACCAACTAATGAAAAACTGTTTTTT. Residues: CASSSGGPTNEKLFF. The full variable domain, rest sourced from reference TRBV5-1 and TRBJ1-4, is KAGVTQTPRYLIKTRGQQVTLSCSPISGHRSVSWYQQTPGQGLQFLFEYFSETQRNKGNFPGRFSGRQFSNSRSEMNVSTLELGDSALYLCASSSGGPTNEKLFFGSGTQLSVL.

The chain is built from TRBV19 and TRBJ2-7; D ambiguous. CDR1 and CDR2 from the germline V gene are LNHDA and SQIVND (reference sequence). V was trimmed by 3 bases and J by 7 bases, leaving 10 bases between them. The CDR3 spans 12 residues. CDR3 in amino acids: CASSIGPTEQYF. The DNA of the CDR3 is TGTGCCAGTAGTATCGGGCCGACTGAGCAGTACTTC.

This rearrangement joins TRBV15 to TRBJ1-6; no clear D. There are 17 residues in the CDR3. Germline V gene data show CDR1 as LNHNV and CDR2 as YYDKDF (reference sequence). The V end lost 2 bases, the J end lost 6 bases, and 17 bases lay between the germline ends. The CDR3, as DNA: TGTGCCACCAGCAGACCTTCGGGAGGGCGGGTTAATTCACCCCTCCACTTT. Residues: CATSRPSGGRVNSPLHF.

The gene calls are TRBV2 and TRBJ2-7; D gene uncertain. Germline values: CDR1 SNHLY, CDR2 FYNNEI. With 9 bases removed from V and 3 bases from J, the gap between germline ends came to 18 bases. The CDR3 is 14 residues long. The CDR3 sequence is CASNPLSGRYEQYF. DNA of the CDR3: TGTGCCAGTAATCCCCTGTCGGGCCGCTACGAGCAGTACTTC.

V usage is TRBV4-1 and J usage is TRBJ1-1, with D perhaps matching TRBD1 (5 bases). Germline loops: CDR1 MGHRA, CDR2 YSYEKL. V lost 5 bases and J 6 bases, leaving 13 bases between the germline ends. The length of the CDR3 is 13 residues. Written as DNA, the CDR3 is TGCGCCAGCAGCTCCCGGGGGGAATCTGAAGCTTTCTTT. Translated, it gives CASSSRGESEAFF.

The chain recombines TRBV7-2 with TRBJ1-5, with 8 bases aligning to TRBD1. Per germline, CDR1 SGHTA and CDR2 FQGNSA. This CDR3 has 15 amino acids. The ends lost 5 bases at V and 3 bases at J; junction bases unmatched: 6. CDR3 sequence: CASSRTGFNNQPQHF. CDR3 nucleotides: TGTGCCAGCAGCCGGACAGGGTTCAACAATCAGCCCCAGCATTTT.

V is TRBV4-1 and J is TRBJ2-7; 8 nucleotides agree with TRBD1. Germline CDR1 and CDR2: MGHRA and YSYEKL. This CDR3 contains 13 residues. V was pared by 8 bases and J by 6 bases, with 9 bases of the junction left unmatched. The CDR3 DNA reads as TGCGCCAGCTGGGACAGGCGTTCCGGCGAGCAGTACTTC. Encoded protein: CASWDRRSGEQYF.

The V and J genes are TRBV10-2 and TRBJ2-2; 7 nucleotides align to TRBD2. CDR3 length equals 15 residues. V shed 8 bases and J 5 bases; nucleotides not matched to a gene: 11. Germline CDR1 WSHSY, CDR2 SAAADI. The CDR3 DNA sequence: TGCGCCAGCGCCAACTACTTCGGGGGGACCGGGGAGCTGTTTTTT. It codes for CASANYFGGTGELFF.

In its sample, this clone is medium-sized. The V and J genes are TRBV11-3 and TRBJ2-7; possibly TRBD2 for D (7 bases). V lost 5 bases and J lost 6, with 17 bases in between. CDR1 SGHNT and CDR2 YENEEA come from the germline V gene. This CDR3 spans 14 amino acids. The CDR3: CASSPRGGGGEQYF. DNA for the CDR3: TGTGCCAGCAGCCCTCGGGGCGGGGGCGGCGAGCAGTACTTC.

The chain couples TRBV7-9 to TRBJ1-2, with 11 positions matching TRBD1. V was pared by 1 base and J by 6 bases, with 10 bases of the junction left unmatched. Germline V gene lookup returns CDR1 SEHNR and CDR2 FQNEAQ (reference sequence). The CDR3 is made up of 17 amino acids. The CDR3 sequence is CASSLDPGQGAWDGYTF. CDR3 nucleotide sequence: TGTGCCAGCAGCTTAGATCCAGGACAGGGGGCTTGGGATGGCTACACCTTC.

This clone turned up a few times. The chain has TRBV28 and TRBJ2-7; D possibly matches TRBD1 or TRBD2 (6 bases each). CDR1 and CDR2 from the germline V gene are MDHEN and SYDVKM. V was trimmed by 2 bases and J by 5 bases, leaving 7 bases between them. This CDR3 comprises 12 residues. The CDR3 coding sequence is TGTGCCAGCAGTTTACGGGGGCACGAGCAGTACTTC. It yields the protein CASSLRGHEQYF. The variable domain in full, with the rest retrieved from reference TRBV28 and TRBJ2-7, is DVKVTQSSRYLVKRTGEKVFLECVQDMDHENMFWYRQDPGLGLRLIYFSYDVKMKEKGDIPEGYSVSREKKERFSLILESASTNQTSMYLCASSLRGHEQYFGPGTRLTVT.

The chain carries TRBV7-6 and TRBJ2-4, with 12 bases lining up with TRBD2. The CDR3 runs to 16 residues. V gave up 1 base and J gave up 8 bases; unmatched junction bases: 6. CDR1 SGHVS and CDR2 FNYEAQ come from the germline V gene. The CDR3 coding sequence is TGTGCCAGCAGCTTAGGCCTAGCGGGGGGGCAAGACATTCAGTACTTC. Amino acids: CASSLGLAGGQDIQYF. Using reference TRBV7-6 and TRBJ2-4 for the parts outside the CDR3, the full variable domain is GAGVSQSPRYKVTKRGQDVALRCDPISGHVSLYWYRQALGQGPEFLTYFNYEAQQDKSGLPNDRFSAERPEGSISTLTIQRTEQRDSAMYRCASSLGLAGGQDIQYFGAGTRLSVL.

The V and J genes are TRBV5-1 and TRBJ2-7, with 7 bases that match TRBD1. The CDR3 contains 13 residues. V shed 6 bases and J 8 bases; nucleotides not matched to a gene: 11. The germline V gene encodes CDR1 SGHRS and CDR2 YFSETQ. The CDR3 DNA reads as TGCGCCAGCACCGGGACAGAGGGTCTGAAGCAGTACTTC. Amino acids: CASTGTEGLKQYF.

The chain couples TRBV13 to TRBJ1-6; D gene ambiguous. In germline, CDR1 is PRHDT, CDR2 FYEKMQ (reference sequence). This CDR3 spans 15 amino acids. The V gene lost 2 bases and the J gene lost 5 bases, with 10 bases spanning the gap. The CDR3 protein is CASSLRPDHNSPLHF. CDR3 nucleotides: TGTGCCAGCAGCTTACGTCCAGATCATAATTCACCCCTCCACTTT.

CDR3 amino acids: CASSPRTDQETQYF. For the CDR3, the DNA is TGTGCCAGCAGCCCAAGGACGGACCAAGAGACCCAGTACTTC. The chain joins TRBV5-4 to TRBJ2-5; D gene unclear. With 4 bases removed from V and 0 bases from J, the gap between germline ends came to 10 bases. The CDR3 is 14 amino acids. CDR1 is SGHNT, CDR2 YYREEE, per germline (reference sequence).

The chain is built from TRBV19 and TRBJ2-2, with TRBD1 matching over 10 bases. Germline CDR1 LNHDA, CDR2 SQIVND (reference sequence). This CDR3 is built from 16 residues. Unmatched junction bases numbered 11, after V lost 6 bases and J lost 7 bases. CDR3 DNA sequence: TGTGCCAGTAGGGGAGGGACAGGGGAACAGGGCGGGGAGCTGTTTTTT. Its protein is CASRGGTGEQGGELFF. Drawing the rest from reference TRBV19 and TRBJ2-2, the complete variable domain is DGGITQSPKYLFRKEGQNVTLSCEQNLNHDAMYWYRQDPGQGLRLIYYSQIVNDFQKGDIAEGYSVSREKKESFPLTVTSAQKNPTAFYLCASRGGTGEQGGELFFGEGSRLTVL.

CDR3 in amino acids: CASSFRTGRHYGYTF. CDR3 sequence (DNA): TGTGCCAGCAGTTTTCGGACAGGGCGGCACTATGGCTACACCTTC. This chain links TRBV28 with TRBJ1-2; 8 bases fit TRBD1. Germline V gene lookup returns CDR1 MDHEN and CDR2 SYDVKM. Losses at the gene ends were 3 bases for V and 3 bases for J; bases not matched to a gene: 6. This CDR3 is built from 15 residues.